The 17 T cell receptor beta chains presented below share a single source sample, sequenced in a study of T cell responses to AZD1222 COVID-19 vaccine. Data came from immunoSEQ multiplex PCR; TCRdb stores just in-frame clones and leaves some out. The repertoire includes 150,000 or so clones, 82% of them detected once, and about 4% sits in the top ten. The specimen comprised peripheral blood, sampled on day 0 of MenACWY control vaccination. The receptors shown here come from an adult in good health.

The gene calls are TRBV27 and TRBJ1-1, with 12 bases aligning to TRBD1. The CDR3 covers 15 residues. Germline CDR1 MNHEY, CDR2 SMNVEV (reference sequence). With V trimmed by 6 bases and J by 4 bases, 6 bases remained unmatched. The CDR3 coding sequence is TGTGCCAGCAGCCCTGGGACAGGGGGCGGCACTGAAGCTTTCTTT. Protein: CASSPGTGGGTEAFF.

The J gene is TRBJ1-1, the V gene TRBV6-5, with 8 nucleotides matching TRBD1. V trimming: 7 bases; J trimming: 9 bases; junction bases outside the gene matches: 10. The CDR3 has 13 amino acids. The germline gives CDR1 MNHEY, CDR2 SVGAGI. The CDR3 spells CASKIHGTGQAFF. In nucleotides, the CDR3 is TGTGCCAGCAAAATACACGGGACAGGACAAGCTTTCTTT.

The chain employs TRBV18 and TRBJ2-1, with D maybe TRBD2 (8 bases). The CDR3 spans 15 residues. The germline gives CDR1 KGHSH, CDR2 LQKENI. Trimming took 4 bases from V and 7 from J, leaving 17 bases between them. Written as DNA, the CDR3 is TGTGCCAGCTCACAGGGGGCGGGAGGCCCGAATGAGCAGTTCTTC. The encoded protein is CASSQGAGGPNEQFF.

This clone was detected only once. V gene TRBV11-2 combines with J gene TRBJ1-4, with TRBD1 matching over 7 bases. CDR1 SGHAT and CDR2 FQNNGV come from the germline V gene. CDR3 length: 14 residues. Losses at the gene ends were 5 bases for V and 7 bases for J; bases not matched to a gene: 7. In DNA form, the CDR3 reads TGTGCCAGCAGCCCCGACAGGGACCCTGAAAAACTGTTTTTT. Encoded protein: CASSPDRDPEKLFF.

This chain links TRBV7-6 with TRBJ1-1, with D unresolved. The CDR3 covers 13 residues. V was pared by 5 bases and J by 1 base, with 8 bases between. Germline assignment: CDR1 SGHVS and CDR2 FNYEAQ. The CDR3 nucleotides read TGTGCCAGCAGCCCGCCATGGAACACTGAAGCTTTCTTT. Protein product: CASSPPWNTEAFF. Variable domain in full (rest from reference TRBV7-6 and TRBJ1-1): GAGVSQSPRYKVTKRGQDVALRCDPISGHVSLYWYRQALGQGPEFLTYFNYEAQQDKSGLPNDRFSAERPEGSISTLTIQRTEQRDSAMYRCASSPPWNTEAFFGQGTRLTVV.

This clone was observed a handful of times. This sequence joins TRBV5-1 and TRBJ1-2; D is perhaps TRBD1 (5 bases). Germline V gives CDR1 SGHRS, CDR2 YFSETQ. The CDR3 covers 14 residues. The germline V and J ends were trimmed by 4 bases and 6 bases, with 16 bases remaining between them. CDR3 in amino acids: CASSPAQGWDGYTF. CDR3 in DNA: TGCGCCAGCAGCCCCGCTCAGGGTTGGGATGGCTACACCTTC. Variable domain in full (rest from reference TRBV5-1 and TRBJ1-2): KAGVTQTPRYLIKTRGQQVTLSCSPISGHRSVSWYQQTPGQGLQFLFEYFSETQRNKGNFPGRFSGRQFSNSRSEMNVSTLELGDSALYLCASSPAQGWDGYTFGSGTRLTVV.

This clone was seen once. J is TRBJ1-6 and V is TRBV3-1 (or the pseudogene TRBV3-2); D not certain. Germline lookup yields CDR1 LGHDT and CDR2 YNNKEL (reference sequence). CDR3 length equals 16 residues. The V end was cut by 0 bases, the J end by 6 bases, with 12 bases between. The CDR3: CASSQDLRSGNSPLHF. The CDR3 DNA sequence: TGTGCCAGCAGCCAAGATTTACGGAGCGGTAATTCACCCCTCCACTTT.

This clone was detected only a few times. The chain has TRBV5-5 and TRBJ1-4, with D possibly matching TRBD1 (6 bases). Germline V CDR1 and CDR2: SGHKS, YYEKEE (reference sequence). This CDR3 comprises 14 residues. V lost 3 bases and J 6 bases, leaving 12 bases between the germline ends. The CDR3 spells CASSSSRGDEKLFF. The DNA for the CDR3 is TGTGCCAGCAGCTCGTCGAGGGGGGATGAAAAACTGTTTTTT.

V is TRBV5-1 and J is TRBJ1-2, with D hard to call. The CDR3 totals 14 residues. V was cut by 0 bases and J by 6 bases, with 12 bases left in between. Germline V lookup: CDR1 SGHRS, CDR2 YFSETQ. The CDR3 coding sequence is TGCGCCAGCAGCTTGGATGGGGAAGCGAATGGCTACACCTTC. Translated, it gives CASSLDGEANGYTF.

The genes are TRBV4-2 and TRBJ1-2; D not certain. The V end was cut by 0 bases, the J end by 4 bases, with 12 bases between. This CDR3 region has 15 residues. Germline V gene sequence: CDR1 LGHNA, CDR2 YNFKEQ. CDR3 sequence: CASSQDSPGLYGYTF. DNA for the CDR3: TGTGCCAGCAGCCAAGATTCCCCAGGCCTCTATGGCTACACCTTC.

The chain recombines TRBV6-1 with TRBJ1-4, with D unclear. Germline V gene sequence: CDR1 MNHNS, CDR2 SASEGT. The CDR3 has 11 residues. The V end lost 3 bases, the J end lost 8 bases, and 4 bases lay between the germline ends. CDR3 sequence reads: CASSDREKLFF. The CDR3 bases are TGTGCCAGCAGTGACAGGGAAAAACTGTTTTTT.

The V and J genes are TRBV18 and TRBJ1-1; no clear D. Trimming shortened V by 5 bases and J by 6 bases, and 7 bases separated the two germline ends. The germline V gene encodes CDR1 KGHSH and CDR2 LQKENI. This CDR3 region has 11 residues. CDR3 amino acids: CASSTLAEAFF. CDR3 nucleotides: TGTGCCAGCTCAACACTAGCTGAAGCTTTCTTT. The complete variable domain, with remaining parts taken from reference TRBV18 and TRBJ1-1, reads NAGVMQNPRHLVRRRGQEARLRCSPMKGHSHVYWYRQLPEEGLKFMVYLQKENIIDESGMPKERFSAEFPKEGPSILRIQQVVRGDSAAYFCASSTLAEAFFGQGTRLTVV.

The V and J genes are TRBV2 and TRBJ2-3, with TRBD2 matching over 9 bases. Germline V gene sequence: CDR1 SNHLY, CDR2 FYNNEI. V shed 3 bases and J 5 bases; nucleotides not matched to a gene: 9. The CDR3 contains 16 residues. This CDR3 reads CASSERATSGRDTQYF. The DNA of the CDR3 is TGTGCCAGCAGTGAGAGGGCAACTAGCGGGCGAGATACGCAGTATTTT.

This chain joins TRBV19 and TRBJ1-1; 8 bases map to TRBD1. This CDR3 spans 16 amino acids. Germline CDR1 reads LNHDA; CDR2 reads SQIVND (reference sequence). V shed 0 bases, J shed 6 bases, and the junction held 9 bases outside the gene matches. The CDR3 reads CASSIDPGQGVSEAFF. CDR3 nucleotide sequence: TGTGCCAGTAGTATAGATCCTGGACAGGGCGTCTCTGAAGCTTTCTTT.

The chain recombines TRBV6-1 with TRBJ2-5; the match to TRBD2 covers 11 bases. J gave up 9 bases and V 3 bases, and 12 bases lay outside the gene matches. This CDR3 has 16 residues. Germline V gene lookup returns CDR1 MNHNS and CDR2 SASEGT. Written as DNA, the CDR3 is TGTGCCAGCAGTGAGGTAGCGGGGGGGGCCCGATTGGCCCAGTACTTC. Translating it yields CASSEVAGGARLAQYF.

This clone came up a few times. The chain uses TRBV25-1 and TRBJ1-3; D gene uncertain. The CDR3 is 15 residues long. The germline V gene has CDR1 MGHDK and CDR2 SYGVNS. Trimming removed 6 bases at V and 0 bases at J, with 12 bases between. This chain's CDR3 is CASSPPGVSGNTIYF. Here the CDR3 DNA reads TGTGCCAGCAGCCCCCCTGGGGTCTCTGGAAACACCATATATTTT.

The CDR3 here is CASTHGGAMNTEAFF. In DNA, the CDR3 is TGTGCCAGCACCCACGGAGGGGCAATGAACACTGAAGCTTTCTTT. This chain joins TRBV6-5 and TRBJ1-1, with D possibly matching TRBD1 (5 bases). Looked up from germline, CDR1 is MNHEY and CDR2 is SVGAGI. Deletions cut 7 bases from V and 0 bases from J, with 15 bases between. The CDR3 spans 15 residues.